This T cell receptor (beta chain) is from a study of T cells in tumors after PD-1 blockade. On the study more broadly: During anti-PD-1 treatment, some patients continued daily vismodegib 150 mg.

The CDR3 consists of 19 residues. Trimming removed 1 base from V and 7 bases from J, with 26 bases in between. The germline gives CDR1 SGHNT, CDR2 YENEEA. Clones were sequenced by immunoSEQ multiplex PCR, and TCRdb holds only the in-frame ones, with some missing. The table has about 59,000 clones, 80% seen once; the top ten hold 13%. This clone was counted a few times. Input was about 616 ng to 6,500 ng of genomic DNA from tumor or blood. V usage is TRBV11-3 and J usage is TRBJ2-1; either TRBD1 or TRBD2 may supply D (6 bases each). Sequencing was performed on PBMCs, taken before anti-PD-1 treatment. The sequence was collected from a human donor with basal cell carcinoma. CDR3 in amino acids: CASSLGPFTRGPTGNEQFF. The CDR3 DNA sequence: TGTGCCAGCAGCTTAGGGCCCTTTACACGGGGGCCCACGGGGAATGAGCAGTTCTTC.